The subject of this entry is one T cell receptor (beta chain). This clone is assessed as medium-sized (0.01 to 0.1%). Its cognate antigen has yet to be identified. No quality values exist for individual bases; no much larger clone is one base distant. The library was made by PCR. Data came from an Illumina HiSeq 4000. High-throughput sequencing was used to profile the CDR3 region of the TCR beta-chain in every patient. Concerning the study's data processing: A classifier to discriminate distant-metastatic papillary thyroid cancer patients was built from CDR3 differences across clinicopathological groups. The Shannon index was used to assess repertoire diversity, and the Morisita-Horn index was used to assess tumor-blood repertoire similarity. In TCRdb, the public reads were trimmed at Q25 with fastp and aligned with MiXCR, with productive beta chains retained. TCRdb's processing, not the authors' own work, is the source of the V and J calls. Here the sample has 32,000 or so clones; about 20% occur a single time. Approximately 8.1% of the sample belongs to the ten largest clones.

Before undergoing thyroid surgery, none of the patients had been given any kind of treatment. Patient clinical samples collected from about 2011 to 2019 were retrospectively analysed using T-cell receptor beta sequencing. This sample is part of a study of metastatic and nonmetastatic thyroid tumors (dated by TCRdb to about 2020). Some background on the complete study: The researchers compared repertoires between peripheral blood samples and tumor or nodule tissue samples from patients with malignant or benign thyroid disease. Here is what the overall study found, with its caveats: In both blood and tumor samples, TCR beta diversity was reported to be significantly higher in malignant tumors than in benign nodules.

Looking up the germline V gene (reference sequence) yields CDR1 DFQATT and CDR2 SNEGSKA. V drops 6 bases and J drops 4 bases, leaving 7 bases in between. The cysteine opens and the phenylalanine closes a CDR3 of 12 amino acids. The retained sequence is limited to the CDR3, 36 bases, with the frame set at the first base. The chain was built from TRBV20-1 and TRBJ1-6; the D gene cannot be resolved reliably. The receptor's source is a female donor with papillary thyroid cancer or a benign thyroid nodule (not recorded which). Some clones in this sample may be carry-over from other donors' samples. The sequenced material came from blood. At the DNA level, the sequence is TGCAGTGCCGGCCTATATAATTCACCCCTCCACTTT. This encodes CSAGLYNSPLHF.